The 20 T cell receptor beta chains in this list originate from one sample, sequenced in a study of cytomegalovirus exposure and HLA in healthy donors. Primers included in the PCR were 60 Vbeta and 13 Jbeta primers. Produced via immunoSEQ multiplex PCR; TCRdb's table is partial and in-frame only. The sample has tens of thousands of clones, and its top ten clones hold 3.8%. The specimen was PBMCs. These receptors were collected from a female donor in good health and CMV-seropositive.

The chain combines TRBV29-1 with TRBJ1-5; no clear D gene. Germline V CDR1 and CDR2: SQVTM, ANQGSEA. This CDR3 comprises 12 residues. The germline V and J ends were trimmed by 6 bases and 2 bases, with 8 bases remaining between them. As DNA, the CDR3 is TGCAGCGTCCAGGAAGGCAATCAGCCCCAGCATTTT. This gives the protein CSVQEGNQPQHF. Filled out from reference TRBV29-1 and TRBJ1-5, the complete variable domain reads SAVISQKPSRDICQRGTSLTIQCQVDSQVTMMFWYRQQPGQSLTLIATANQGSEATYESGFVIDKFPISRPNLTFSTLTVSNMSPEDSSIYLCSVQEGNQPQHFGDGTRLSIL.

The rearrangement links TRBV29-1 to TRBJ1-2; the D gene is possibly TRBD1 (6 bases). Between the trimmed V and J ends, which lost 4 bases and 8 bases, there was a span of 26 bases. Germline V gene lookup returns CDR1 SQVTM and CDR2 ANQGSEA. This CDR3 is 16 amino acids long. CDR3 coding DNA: TGCAGCGTTGTGCCCCAAAAACTGGGACAAGGCTCGGGCTACACCTTC. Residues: CSVVPQKLGQGSGYTF.

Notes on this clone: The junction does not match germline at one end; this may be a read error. CDR3 nucleotides: TGCAGTGCTAGAGACTACAGTTTT. This gives the protein CSARDYSF. The chain combines TRBV20-1 with TRBJ1-1; D gene unclear. Germline CDR1 reads DFQATT; CDR2 reads SNEGSKA (reference sequence). The CDR3 is made up of 8 amino acids.

The CDR3 DNA follows: TGTGCCAGTAGTATTGGCGGACATCTGAACACTGAAGCTTTCTTT. It is translated as CASSIGGHLNTEAFF. This chain uses TRBV19 with TRBJ1-1, with D possibly being TRBD1 (5 bases). The CDR3 is 15 amino acids. Looked up from germline, CDR1 is LNHDA and CDR2 is SQIVND (reference sequence). Trimming cost V 3 bases and J 0 bases, with 11 bases left between them. Based on the CDR3 plus reference TRBV19 and TRBJ1-1, the full variable domain is DGGITQSPKYLFRKEGQNVTLSCEQNLNHDAMYWYRQDPGQGLRLIYYSQIVNDFQKGDIAEGYSVSREKKESFPLTVTSAQKNPTAFYLCASSIGGHLNTEAFFGQGTRLTVV.

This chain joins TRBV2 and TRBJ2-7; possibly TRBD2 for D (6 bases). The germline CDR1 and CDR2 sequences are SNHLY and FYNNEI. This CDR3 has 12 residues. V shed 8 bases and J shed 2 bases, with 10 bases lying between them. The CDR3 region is CASCGTAYEQYF. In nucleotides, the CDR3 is TGTGCCAGCTGTGGGACTGCCTACGAGCAGTACTTC.

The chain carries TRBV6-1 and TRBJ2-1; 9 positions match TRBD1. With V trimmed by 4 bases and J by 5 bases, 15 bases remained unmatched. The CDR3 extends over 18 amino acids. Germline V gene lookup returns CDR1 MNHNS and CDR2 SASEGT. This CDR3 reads CASSVGQGFQPRHNEQFF. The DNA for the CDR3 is TGTGCCAGCAGTGTAGGACAGGGGTTTCAGCCCCGACACAATGAGCAGTTCTTC.

CDR3 nucleotides: TGTGCCAGCAGCCGTCGACAGGGGCCCAACACTGAAGCTTTCTTT. It is translated as CASSRRQGPNTEAFF. V is TRBV7-9 and J is TRBJ1-1, with 8 positions matching TRBD1. Germline-derived CDR1 and CDR2 are SEHNR and FQNEAQ (reference sequence). V was pared by 5 bases and J by 2 bases, with 7 bases of the junction left unmatched. The CDR3 length is 15 residues.

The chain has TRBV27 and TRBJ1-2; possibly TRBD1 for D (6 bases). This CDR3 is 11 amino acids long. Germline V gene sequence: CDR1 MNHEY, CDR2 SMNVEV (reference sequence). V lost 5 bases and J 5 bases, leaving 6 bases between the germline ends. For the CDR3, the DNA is TGTGCCAGCAGTGGACAGTATGGCTACACCTTC. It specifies CASSGQYGYTF.

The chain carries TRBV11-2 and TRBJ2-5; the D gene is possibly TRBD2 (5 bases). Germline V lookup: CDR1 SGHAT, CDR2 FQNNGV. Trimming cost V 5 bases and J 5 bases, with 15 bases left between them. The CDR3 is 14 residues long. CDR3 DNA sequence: TGTGCCAGCAGCGCAAGGACTCTAGGGGAGACCCAGTACTTC. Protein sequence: CASSARTLGETQYF. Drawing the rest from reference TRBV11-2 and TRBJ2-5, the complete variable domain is EAGVAQSPRYKIIEKRQSVAFWCNPISGHATLYWYQQILGQGPKLLIQFQNNGVVDDSQLPKDRFSAERLKGVDSTLKIQPAKLEDSAVYLCASSARTLGETQYFGPGTRLLVL.

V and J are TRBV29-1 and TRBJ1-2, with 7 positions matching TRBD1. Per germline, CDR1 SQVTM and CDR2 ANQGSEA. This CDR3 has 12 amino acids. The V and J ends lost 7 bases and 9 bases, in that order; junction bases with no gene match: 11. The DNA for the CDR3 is TGCAGCGCCGCGGGGTCAGGGGGAAGCTACACCTTC. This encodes CSAAGSGGSYTF.

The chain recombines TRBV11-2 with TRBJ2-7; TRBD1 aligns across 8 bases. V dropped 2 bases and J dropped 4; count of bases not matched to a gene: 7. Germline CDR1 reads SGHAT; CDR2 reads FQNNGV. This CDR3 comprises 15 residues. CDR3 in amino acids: CASSLSRGLRYEQYF. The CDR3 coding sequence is TGTGCCAGCAGCTTAAGCAGGGGGCTTCGTTACGAGCAGTACTTC.

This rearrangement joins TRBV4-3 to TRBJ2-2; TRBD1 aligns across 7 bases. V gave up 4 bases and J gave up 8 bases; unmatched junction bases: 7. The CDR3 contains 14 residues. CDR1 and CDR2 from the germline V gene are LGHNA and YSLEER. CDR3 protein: CASSRDRVRGELFF. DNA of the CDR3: TGCGCCAGCAGCCGCGACAGGGTCCGAGGGGAGCTGTTTTTT.

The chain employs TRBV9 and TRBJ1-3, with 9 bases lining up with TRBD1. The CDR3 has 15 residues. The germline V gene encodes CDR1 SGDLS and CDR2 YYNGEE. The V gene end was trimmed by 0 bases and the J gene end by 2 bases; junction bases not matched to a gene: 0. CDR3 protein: CASSVGQGAGNTIYF. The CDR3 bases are TGTGCCAGCAGCGTAGGACAGGGGGCTGGAAACACCATATATTTT.

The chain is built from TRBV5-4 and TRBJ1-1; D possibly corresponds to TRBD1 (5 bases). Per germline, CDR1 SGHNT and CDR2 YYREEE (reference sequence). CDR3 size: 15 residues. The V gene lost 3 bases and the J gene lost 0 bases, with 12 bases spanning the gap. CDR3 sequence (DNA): TGTGCCAGCAGCTCCCAGGGTTTGCTGAACACTGAAGCTTTCTTT. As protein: CASSSQGLLNTEAFF. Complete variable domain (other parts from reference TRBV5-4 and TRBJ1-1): ETGVTQSPTHLIKTRGQQVTLRCSSQSGHNTVSWYQQALGQGPQFIFQYYREEENGRGNFPPRFSGLQFPNYSSELNVNALELDDSALYLCASSSQGLLNTEAFFGQGTRLTVV.

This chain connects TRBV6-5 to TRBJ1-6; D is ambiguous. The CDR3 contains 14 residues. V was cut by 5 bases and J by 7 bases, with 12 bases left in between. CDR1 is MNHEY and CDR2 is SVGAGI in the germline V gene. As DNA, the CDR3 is TGTGCCAGCAGTACTATCTCGGAGAATTCACCCCTCCACTTT. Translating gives CASSTISENSPLHF.

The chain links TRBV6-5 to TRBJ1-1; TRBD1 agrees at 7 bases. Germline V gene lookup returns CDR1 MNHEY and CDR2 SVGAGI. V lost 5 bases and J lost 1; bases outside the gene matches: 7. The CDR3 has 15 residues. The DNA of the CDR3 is TGTGCCAGCAGTCCCTACAGGGGCCGGAACACTGAAGCTTTCTTT. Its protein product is CASSPYRGRNTEAFF.

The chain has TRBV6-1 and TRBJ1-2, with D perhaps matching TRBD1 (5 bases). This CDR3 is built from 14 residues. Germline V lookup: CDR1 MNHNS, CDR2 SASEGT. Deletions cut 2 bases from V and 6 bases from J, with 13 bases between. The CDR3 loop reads CASSENGQGDGYTF. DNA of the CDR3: TGTGCCAGCAGTGAAAATGGCCAGGGTGATGGCTACACCTTC.

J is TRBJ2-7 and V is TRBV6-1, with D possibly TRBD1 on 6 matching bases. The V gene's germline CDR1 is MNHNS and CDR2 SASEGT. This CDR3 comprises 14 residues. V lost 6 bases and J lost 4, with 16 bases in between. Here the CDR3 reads CASRDTGLRYEQYF. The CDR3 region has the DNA TGTGCCAGCAGGGACACAGGGTTGAGGTACGAGCAGTACTTC.

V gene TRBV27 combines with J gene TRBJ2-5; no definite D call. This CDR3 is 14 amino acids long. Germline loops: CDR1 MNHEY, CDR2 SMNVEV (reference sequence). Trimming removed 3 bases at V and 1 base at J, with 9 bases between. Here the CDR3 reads CASSFRWSQETQYF. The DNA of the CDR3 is TGTGCCAGCAGTTTCCGCTGGAGCCAAGAGACCCAGTACTTC.

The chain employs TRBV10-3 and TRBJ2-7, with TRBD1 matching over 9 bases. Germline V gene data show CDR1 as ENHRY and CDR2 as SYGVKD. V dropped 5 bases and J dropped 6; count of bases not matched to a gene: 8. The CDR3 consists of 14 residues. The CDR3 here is CAISPQGAIGEQYF. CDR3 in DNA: TGTGCCATCAGTCCACAGGGGGCGATCGGCGAGCAGTACTTC.